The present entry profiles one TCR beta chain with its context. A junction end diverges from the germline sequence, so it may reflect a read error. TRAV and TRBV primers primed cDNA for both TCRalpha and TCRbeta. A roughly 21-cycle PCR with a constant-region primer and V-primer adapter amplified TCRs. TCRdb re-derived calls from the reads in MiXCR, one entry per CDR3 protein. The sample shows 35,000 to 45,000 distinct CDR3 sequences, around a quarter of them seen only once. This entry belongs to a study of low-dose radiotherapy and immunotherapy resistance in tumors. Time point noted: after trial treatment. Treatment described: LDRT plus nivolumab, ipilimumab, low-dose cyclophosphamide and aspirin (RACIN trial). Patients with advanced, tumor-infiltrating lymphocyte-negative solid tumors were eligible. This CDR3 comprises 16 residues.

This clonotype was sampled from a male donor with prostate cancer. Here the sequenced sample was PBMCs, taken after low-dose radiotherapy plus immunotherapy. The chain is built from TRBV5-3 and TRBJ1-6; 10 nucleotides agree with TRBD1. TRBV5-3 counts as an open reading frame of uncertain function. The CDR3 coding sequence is TGTGCCAGCAGCTTGGAGGGACAGGGGATGAATTCACCCCTCCACTTT. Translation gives CASSLEGQGMNSPLHF.